This passage covers 17 T cell receptor beta chains from one sample sequenced in a study of blood T cell repertoires in COVID-19. Measured with immunoSEQ multiplex PCR; TCRdb has only the in-frame clones, and not every one. This sample has about 160,000 clones, with around 93% found just once. The sample comprised peripheral blood. These receptors came from a woman between 45 and 65 years old with acute or convalescent COVID-19.

Points on this clone: The sample holds other DNA sequences that translate to the same CDR3. The chain uses TRBV28 and TRBJ1-4; D might be TRBD1 (5 bases). V lost 4 bases, J lost 6 bases, and 9 bases lay in between. CDR1 is MDHEN and CDR2 is SYDVKM in the germline V gene. The CDR3 has 13 residues. The CDR3 sequence: CASSSGQDEKLFF. The CDR3 region has the DNA TGTGCCAGCAGTTCCGGACAAGATGAAAAACTGTTTTTT.

This chain links TRBV5-1 with TRBJ1-6; no definite D call. In germline, CDR1 is SGHRS, CDR2 YFSETQ. The ends were cut back, 0 bases at V and 8 bases at J, with 6 bases in the middle. The CDR3 totals 13 residues. As DNA, the CDR3 is TGCGCCAGCAGCTTGGAGGCGGATTCACCCCTCCACTTT. Translating gives CASSLEADSPLHF.

This clone was detected only once. The DNA for the CDR3 is TGTGCCAGCAGCCCAGCGGGGGCAAGTGAGCAGTTCTTC. It specifies CASSPAGASEQFF. V gene TRBV7-9 combines with J gene TRBJ2-1; 8 nucleotides agree with TRBD2. There are 13 residues in the CDR3. Germline V gene sequence: CDR1 SEHNR, CDR2 FQNEAQ (reference sequence). J lost 9 bases, V lost 5 bases, and 6 bases had no gene match.

This rearrangement joins TRBV6-5 to TRBJ2-3, with D perhaps matching TRBD2 (6 bases). The CDR3 loop spans 15 amino acids. Germline V gene lookup returns CDR1 MNHEY and CDR2 SVGAGI. The ends were cut back, 1 base at V and 2 bases at J, with 10 bases in the middle. The DNA of the CDR3 is TGTGCCAGCAGTTACTGGGGGACTCTCACAGATACGCAGTATTTT. Translating gives CASSYWGTLTDTQYF.

The V call is TRBV5-8, the J call TRBJ2-7, with D possibly TRBD2 on 6 matching bases. The germline CDR1 and CDR2 sequences are SGHTS and YDEGEE. The CDR3 contains 14 residues. Trimming took 8 bases from V and 2 from J, leaving 17 bases between them. CDR3 sequence (DNA): TGTGCCAGTGGGGGGAGGACGCTTACCTACGAGCAGTACTTC. The encoded protein is CASGGRTLTYEQYF.

This chain uses TRBV24-1 with TRBJ2-1; TRBD2 matches 8 bases. Germline CDR1 is KGHDR and CDR2 is SFDVKD. The CDR3 covers 14 residues. Trimming removed 9 bases from V and 6 bases from J; junction bases left unmatched: 9. CDR3: CATQGTSVFNEQFF. The CDR3 DNA is TGTGCCACCCAGGGGACTAGTGTCTTCAATGAGCAGTTCTTC.

V and J are TRBV11-2 and TRBJ1-1; 7 positions match TRBD1. Germline V CDR1 and CDR2: SGHAT, FQNNGV. J was trimmed by 7 bases and V by 5 bases; bases with no gene match: 7. CDR3 length equals 13 residues. CDR3 coding DNA: TGTGCCAGCAGCCCGACAGGGAAGGGTGAAGCTTTCTTT. This translates into CASSPTGKGEAFF.

This clone is a singleton in its sample. This chain uses TRBV9 with TRBJ2-3; 11 bases line up with TRBD2. Germline V gene lookup returns CDR1 SGDLS and CDR2 YYNGEE. V dropped 0 bases and J dropped 4; count of bases not matched to a gene: 7. The CDR3 runs to 17 residues. CDR3 loop: CASSVELAGAGADTQYF. In nucleotides, the CDR3 is TGTGCCAGCAGCGTAGAACTAGCGGGGGCGGGAGCAGATACGCAGTATTTT.

Note on this clone: In the same sample, other DNA sequences code for this CDR3. This chain links TRBV3-1 (or the pseudogene TRBV3-2) with TRBJ2-1, with 10 positions matching TRBD2. This CDR3 has 17 amino acids. The V and J ends lost 1 base and 2 bases, in that order; junction bases with no gene match: 5. Germline assignment: CDR1 LGHDT and CDR2 YNNKEL (reference sequence). The DNA for the CDR3 is TGTGCCAGCAGCCAAGGTAGCGGGAGGCTTACCTACAATGAGCAGTTCTTC. Its translation: CASSQGSGRLTYNEQFF.

This rearrangement joins TRBV5-1 to TRBJ2-2; D unresolved. V was pared by 4 bases and J by 0 bases, with 7 bases between. Germline V CDR1 and CDR2: SGHRS, YFSETQ. This CDR3 contains 14 residues. The CDR3 region is CASSLGTNTGELFF. The CDR3 bases are TGCGCCAGCAGCCTAGGAACGAACACCGGGGAGCTGTTTTTT.

The chain employs TRBV24-1 and TRBJ1-2, with D maybe TRBD1 (5 bases). This CDR3 is 15 amino acids long. CDR1 and CDR2 from the germline V gene are KGHDR and SFDVKD. The V end was cut by 0 bases, the J end by 3 bases, with 10 bases between. CDR3 coding DNA: TGTGCCACCAGTGATTTGCCGTGGGGCGACTATGGCTACACCTTC. Its protein product is CATSDLPWGDYGYTF.

This chain uses TRBV24-1 with TRBJ1-5, with 9 bases aligning to TRBD1. V lost 4 bases, J lost 1 base, and 4 bases stayed unmatched. The length of the CDR3 is 16 residues. The germline V gene encodes CDR1 KGHDR and CDR2 SFDVKD. The CDR3 loop reads CATSDPGQGSNQPQHF. The CDR3 nucleotides are TGTGCCACCAGTGACCCGGGACAGGGAAGCAATCAGCCCCAGCATTTT.

V and J are TRBV18 and TRBJ1-3, with TRBD1 matching 8 bases. Germline loops: CDR1 KGHSH, CDR2 LQKENI. Trimming took 4 bases from V and 1 from J; bases not matched to a gene: 12. This CDR3 spans 18 amino acids. The CDR3 region has the DNA TGTGCCAGCTCACGGACGCTGGACAGGGATCTTTCTGGAAACACCATATATTTT. Protein sequence: CASSRTLDRDLSGNTIYF. Based on the CDR3 plus reference TRBV18 and TRBJ1-3, the full variable domain is NAGVMQNPRHLVRRRGQEARLRCSPMKGHSHVYWYRQLPEEGLKFMVYLQKENIIDESGMPKERFSAEFPKEGPSILRIQQVVRGDSAAYFCASSRTLDRDLSGNTIYFGEGSWLTVV.

Only one count was recorded for this clone. The V and J genes are TRBV5-4 and TRBJ2-3; D unresolved. Trimming took off 6 bases at V and 1 base at J, with 12 bases between the two ends. From germline, CDR1 is SGHNT and CDR2 YYREEE (reference sequence). CDR3 length equals 14 residues. The CDR3 is CASTLDWGTDTQYF. Here the CDR3 DNA reads TGTGCCAGCACCTTAGACTGGGGCACAGATACGCAGTATTTT.

This sequence joins TRBV11-1 and TRBJ1-1; tentative D call: TRBD1 (5 bases). Trimming left V 5 bases short and J 7 bases short, with 14 bases between. The germline V gene has CDR1 SGHAT and CDR2 FQDESV (reference sequence). The CDR3 runs 13 residues. The chain's CDR3 is CASSPGVVGEAFF. In DNA, the CDR3 is TGTGCCAGCAGCCCGGGGGTGGTGGGTGAAGCTTTCTTT.

The chain recombines TRBV19 with TRBJ1-2; D gene uncertain. In germline, CDR1 is LNHDA, CDR2 SQIVND (reference sequence). The CDR3 loop spans 12 amino acids. V was cut by 8 bases and J by 7 bases, with 14 bases left in between. The CDR3 DNA reads TGTGCCAGTTGGGAGGGAGGTGGTGGCTACACCTTC. Its translation is CASWEGGGGYTF.

The chain uses TRBV28 and TRBJ2-7, with TRBD1 matching 7 bases. The CDR3 runs 15 residues. Germline V gives CDR1 MDHEN, CDR2 SYDVKM. V was clipped by 3 bases and J by 4 bases; unmatched bases: 9. In nucleotides, the CDR3 is TGTGCCAGCAGTTTGGTAGGGACAGCTTCTTACGAGCAGTACTTC. It codes for CASSLVGTASYEQYF.